This TCR beta chain was sequenced for a study of neurological immune-mediated disorders. Findings of the study overall: The absence of any CDR3 amino acid sequence shared by expanded clones across subjects suggests that repertoires were private in all groups.

TCRdb ran MiXCR on the 5' RACE reads and lists one entry per CDR3 protein. This sample has 70,000 to 90,000 distinct CDR3 sequences, with roughly 4.8% found just once. This clonotype was seen at least ten times. Its antigen is not identified. Sample: PBMCs. This TCR came from a woman in her twenties or thirties with multiple sclerosis.

The CDR3 DNA reads as TGCAGTGCTAGAGTTGAGGGCATAGAAAAACTGTTTTTT. This gives the protein CSARVEGIEKLFF. The V gene is TRBV20-1, the J gene TRBJ1-4; D is ambiguous. The germline V gene has CDR1 DFQATT and CDR2 SNEGSKA (reference sequence). V lost 1 base to trimming and J lost 8 bases, with 11 bases between them. The CDR3 is 13 amino acids.